This T cell receptor (beta chain) emerged from a study of shared clonotypes between healthy human individuals (dated by TCRdb to the early 2020s). For context, the study as a whole: Three men and two women, aged 18 to 49 years, made up the cohort. Per donor, three plates each were used for CD4 naive and CD4 memory, two for CD8 naive, and one for CD8 memory. To estimate repertoire size and how much clonotype sharing occurs between individuals, the study deeply sequenced the blood TCR repertoires of 4 to 6 healthy adults. Different laboratories and diverse techniques were used to prepare libraries and sequence TCR repertoires, to increase sequencing depth and limit assay-specific biases. Between about 0.85 and 9.5 billion PBMCs per donor were obtained by leukapheresis. Overall study results and their limits: Because the study included only a small number of donors, the genetic and exposure-history diversity represented was limited. When a handful of donors were compared, the shared fraction of clonotypes was around 5.1% for naive CD4, about 4% for naive CD8, roughly 2.3% for memory CD4, and 0.35% to 0.5% for memory CD8. Pairwise subsampling indicated that sequencing depth was expected to affect the degree of clonotype sharing among donors. Larger estimated clonotype richness was generally found for naive subsets than for memory subsets. Rarefaction of sorted-subset datasets indicated incomplete sequencing despite the large sequencing depth. Compared with non-shared clonotypes, clonotypes shared by all four sorted-subset donors had higher generation probabilities. Sampling was restricted to blood, and TCR repertoires in tissues likely differ from the TCR repertoires found in blood.

In the case of this clone: The target of this receptor is not known. One base away there is no much larger clone; base qualities are not given.

The donors were healthy, HIV-negative adults who had no recently reported acute infections or vaccinations. Every donor was a Caucasian adult living in Nashville, Tennessee, USA. CD8 memory samples combined magnetically selected CD45RO+ cells with CCR7-negative CD45RA+ effector memory (TemRA) cells. Blood was obtained by leukapheresis, after which PBMCs were separated by Ficoll-Histopaque density gradient centrifugation and cryopreserved in liquid nitrogen vapor phase. Analytical flow cytometry was used to check the purity and quantity of each magnetically sorted T cell population. Each sorted fraction had its genomic DNA isolated and then quantified by UV absorbance on a Nanodrop 2000c. Using the deep immunoSEQ assay, TCR CDR3 regions were amplified from genomic DNA by multiplex PCR. Extracted genomic DNA from each cell subset was spread evenly across all wells of several immunoSEQ 96-well plates, with each plate serving as a replicate. Each replicate PCR for sorted subsets received 200 ng genomic DNA, equal to roughly 30,000 T cell genomes. Purified libraries were quantified with a Qubit 3.0 fluorometer, sized on a Bioanalyzer 2100, and re-quantified with the KAPA Library Quantification kit. A separate single-read 150-cycle Illumina NextSeq 550 flow cell was used to sequence each immunoSEQ 96-well plate. For the original study's pipeline: Because only junctional sequences without quality scores were contained in the immunoSEQ output, filtering matching that applied to full-length reads could not be performed. To assign V/J genes and CDR3, sequences were annotated against IMGT germline references using PyIR, a Python wrapper for IgBLAST v1.9. Reads were filtered out if the reads had weak V/J assignments (E-value above 1e-6), no CDR3, stop codons, out-of-frame junctions, or ambiguous translated residues. V3J clonotypes were defined as sequences sharing an identical inferred V gene, J gene, and CDR3 amino acid sequence. To compute the percentage overlap between repertoires, the number of shared unique clonotypes was divided by the size of the smaller repertoire. Repertoire richness was assessed with RTK rarefaction, the Chao1 estimator, and Recon v2.1 estimates of unobserved clonotypes. OLGA was used to compute generation probabilities for all TCRbeta clonotypes that the gDNA method yielded from a handful of donors. This is the immuneACCESS table as TCRdb keeps it, with only in-frame sequences that have V and J called. A part of the clones is gone; compared with another copy, unresolved V genes explain less than half, and the rest is unexplained. The DNA gave D and trimming, while V, J and clone size come from that table. In this sample the table shows fewer than 850,000 clones, 90% of which occur a single time. The ten largest account for 30% to 40% of the sample.

Looking up the germline V gene yields CDR1 MGHRA and CDR2 YSYEKL. The junction carries 12 bases between V and J, which are trimmed by 0 bases and 2 bases respectively. The CDR3 runs 16 residues from the cysteine to the phenylalanine. Only the CDR3 region is kept as DNA, spanning 48 bases read in frame from base 1. This clonotype was sampled from a man between 18 and 35 years old in good health. Some clones in this sample may be carry-over from other donors' samples. The rearranged chain carries TRBV4-1 and TRBJ2-3; too little of a D gene remains to name it. The specimen was memory CD8+ T cells from PBMCs. The sample's cell subset or site label, in plain terms: CD45RO+ cells pooled with CCR7-negative TemRA cells. The DNA reads TGCGCCAGCAGCCAAGATGACGGATTCAACACAGATACGCAGTATTTT. This encodes CASSQDDGFNTDTQYF.